The 18 T cell receptor beta chains reported below all come from one sample, sequenced in a study of blood T cells in healthy people across ages. A second about 6 to 11 cycle PCR used barcoded and J-beta primers. TCRdb re-called the 5' RACE reads with MiXCR, one entry per CDR3 protein. This table has fewer than 900,000 distinct CDR3 sequences, approximately 43% appearing once. Sample: blood. These receptor sequences come from an older woman in good health.

This chain uses TRBV6-5 with TRBJ1-1, with D possibly matching TRBD1 (5 bases). Trimming took off 5 bases at V and 4 bases at J, with 11 bases between the two ends. The CDR3 runs 13 residues. Germline CDR1 and CDR2: MNHEY and SVGAGI. CDR3 DNA sequence: TGTGCCAGCAGTGACCAGGGAAGCACTGAAGCTTTCTTT. As protein: CASSDQGSTEAFF.

CDR3 residues: CASRTYRASYTF. The DNA of the CDR3 is TGTGCCAGCAGAACCTACAGGGCGAGCTACACCTTC. The genes are TRBV25-1 and TRBJ1-2; TRBD1 might be the D (6 bases). Between the trimmed V and J ends, which lost 6 bases and 9 bases, there was a span of 14 bases. The CDR3 runs 12 residues. The germline V gene encodes CDR1 MGHDK and CDR2 SYGVNS.

This clonotype has just a few counts. This rearrangement joins TRBV6-2 or TRBV6-3 to TRBJ2-6; D unresolved. V was cut by 0 bases and J by 2 bases, with 11 bases left in between. There are 17 residues in the CDR3. The V gene's germline CDR1 is MNHEY and CDR2 SVGEGT. CDR3 region: CASSYSPGTTGANVLTF. The CDR3 DNA reads as TGTGCCAGCAGTTACTCCCCAGGTACAACTGGGGCCAACGTCCTGACTTTC.

This clonotype appeared a few times. V gene TRBV14 combines with J gene TRBJ2-7, with D unclear. There are 11 residues in the CDR3. CDR1 is SGHDN and CDR2 is FVKESK in the germline V gene. Trimming left V 5 bases short and J 5 bases short, with 7 bases between. The CDR3 protein is CASSYHHEQYF. The DNA for the CDR3 is TGTGCCAGCAGCTACCACCACGAGCAGTACTTC.

CDR3 in DNA: TGTGCCAGCAGTTTATCCCTCATTTGGGACGAGCAGTACTTC. Its translation is CASSLSLIWDEQYF. V and J are TRBV27 and TRBJ2-7, with D unclear. The CDR3 contains 14 residues. The V gene's germline CDR1 is MNHEY and CDR2 SMNVEV (reference sequence). V gave up 0 bases and J gave up 5 bases, with 11 bases separating them.

In regard to this clonotype: Germline is not matched at one junction end, which may reflect a read error. This chain links TRBV7-3 with TRBJ2-2; D perhaps matches TRBD2 (6 bases). The CDR3 totals 15 residues. The germline gives CDR1 SGHTA, CDR2 FQGTGA. CDR3 protein: CASSRTRENAGELFF. The CDR3 coding sequence is TGTGCCAGCAGCCGCACTCGGGAGAACGCCGGGGAGCTGTTTTTT.

The V gene is TRBV12-3 or TRBV12-4, the J gene TRBJ2-4; 7 bases fit TRBD1. Trimming cost V 6 bases and J 7 bases; bases outside gene matches: 9. This CDR3 region has 14 residues. Here the CDR3 reads CASSQVGGDNIQYF. The CDR3 DNA follows: TGTGCCAGCAGCCAAGTAGGGGGCGATAACATTCAGTACTTC.

This chain uses TRBV11-2 with TRBJ2-1, with 12 bases fitting TRBD2. The CDR3 runs 21 residues. The germline CDR1 and CDR2 sequences are SGHAT and FQNNGV. J lost 0 bases, V lost 4 bases, and 16 bases had no gene match. The CDR3 sequence: CASSSPGSGLAGSSSYNEQFF. CDR3 nucleotide sequence: TGTGCCAGCAGCTCACCCGGAAGCGGACTAGCGGGATCAAGCTCCTACAATGAGCAGTTCTTC.

The CDR3 DNA reads TGTGCCAGCAGCGGGGTTAGGGACAATGAGCAGTTCTTC. The encoded protein is CASSGVRDNEQFF. J is TRBJ2-1 and V is TRBV27; tentative D call: TRBD2 (5 bases). V lost 6 bases to trimming and J lost 5 bases, with 11 bases between them. The length of the CDR3 is 13 residues. Germline V gene lookup returns CDR1 MNHEY and CDR2 SMNVEV (reference sequence).

The rearrangement links TRBV5-1 to TRBJ2-7, with 11 bases fitting TRBD1. After removal of 6 bases from V and 3 bases from J, the junction contained 8 bases not matched to a gene. The CDR3 totals 15 residues. Germline values: CDR1 SGHRS, CDR2 YFSETQ. In nucleotides, the CDR3 is TGCGCCAGCATGCCCCGGACAGGGGGCATCTACGAGCAGTACTTC. Translating it yields CASMPRTGGIYEQYF.

In this sample, this clonotype turned up a few times. The rearrangement links TRBV6-6 to TRBJ2-3, with TRBD2 matching over 11 bases. V shed 1 base and J 4 bases; nucleotides not matched to a gene: 4. The CDR3 sequence is 16 residues long. Germline V gene data show CDR1 as MNHNY and CDR2 as SVGAGI (reference sequence). The CDR3 sequence: CASSYLAGGPPDTQYF. CDR3 nucleotide sequence: TGTGCCAGCAGTTACTTAGCGGGAGGGCCCCCAGATACGCAGTATTTT.

The chain combines TRBV10-3 with TRBJ1-2; tentatively, D is TRBD1 (5 bases). The CDR3 is 15 residues long. V was shortened by 3 bases and J by 8 bases, with 19 bases between the two germline ends. CDR1 is ENHRY and CDR2 is SYGVKD in the germline V gene. The DNA of the CDR3 is TGTGCCATCAGTGAACGGCAGGGAGGGAATCTCGGCTACACCTTC. Protein product: CAISERQGGNLGYTF.

V is TRBV6-6 and J is TRBJ2-7; tentatively, D is TRBD1 or TRBD2 (6 bases each). The germline CDR1 and CDR2 sequences are MNHNY and SVGAGI (reference sequence). The CDR3 covers 13 residues. Deletions cut 6 bases from V and 2 bases from J, with 11 bases between. The CDR3 sequence is CASRGGNPYEQYF. The CDR3 DNA reads as TGTGCCAGCAGAGGGGGGAATCCCTACGAGCAGTACTTC.

The table lists this clonotype with a few counts. The rearrangement links TRBV7-8 to TRBJ1-2; possibly TRBD1 for D (5 bases). CDR1 SGHVS and CDR2 FQNEAQ come from the germline V gene. Trimming cost V 3 bases and J 4 bases, with 12 bases left between them. There are 14 residues in the CDR3. CDR3 protein: CASSLEPGGYGYTF. The CDR3 DNA reads TGTGCCAGCAGCTTGGAGCCCGGGGGCTATGGCTACACCTTC. Variable domain in full (rest from reference TRBV7-8 and TRBJ1-2): GAGVSQSPRYKVAKRGQDVALRCDPISGHVSLFWYQQALGQGPEFLTYFQNEAQLDKSGLPSDRFFAERPEGSVSTLKIQRTQQEDSAVYLCASSLEPGGYGYTFGSGTRLTVV.

The chain employs TRBV6-2 or TRBV6-3 and TRBJ2-7; the match to TRBD2 covers 7 bases. TRBJ2-5 matches the DNA end more closely, so the J call is doubtful. CDR1 is MNHEY and CDR2 is SVGEGT in the germline V gene. The length of the CDR3 is 15 residues. CDR3 bases: TGTGCCAGCAGCTTCAACAAACTAGCGAGTGAGACCCAGTACTTC. It translates to CASSFNKLASETQYF.

This sequence joins TRBV6-5 and TRBJ2-1, with D possibly matching TRBD1 (6 bases). The germline CDR1 and CDR2 sequences are MNHEY and SVGAGI. Trimming removed 7 bases at V and 9 bases at J, with 13 bases between. The CDR3 has 12 residues. The CDR3: CASTSGAGEQFF. The CDR3 DNA sequence: TGTGCCAGCACGTCAGGGGCGGGTGAGCAGTTCTTC.

The chain links TRBV27 to TRBJ2-1, with D perhaps assigned TRBD1 or TRBD2 (5 bases each). The CDR3 sequence is 15 residues long. Germline assignment: CDR1 MNHEY and CDR2 SMNVEV (reference sequence). The V end lost 5 bases, the J end lost 2 bases, and 13 bases lay between the germline ends. The CDR3 loop is CASSPAGSAYNEQFF. The CDR3 region has the DNA TGTGCCAGCAGTCCGGCAGGGAGTGCCTACAATGAGCAGTTCTTC.

V and J are TRBV20-1 and TRBJ2-3, with 12 bases fitting TRBD2. The V segment lost 6 bases and the J segment 1 base; nucleotides outside the gene matches: 11. CDR1 DFQATT and CDR2 SNEGSKA come from the germline V gene (reference sequence). The CDR3 spans 17 residues. CDR3 loop: CSAGTSGGNSGTDTQYF. DNA of the CDR3: TGCAGTGCCGGCACTAGCGGGGGGAATAGCGGCACAGATACGCAGTATTTT.